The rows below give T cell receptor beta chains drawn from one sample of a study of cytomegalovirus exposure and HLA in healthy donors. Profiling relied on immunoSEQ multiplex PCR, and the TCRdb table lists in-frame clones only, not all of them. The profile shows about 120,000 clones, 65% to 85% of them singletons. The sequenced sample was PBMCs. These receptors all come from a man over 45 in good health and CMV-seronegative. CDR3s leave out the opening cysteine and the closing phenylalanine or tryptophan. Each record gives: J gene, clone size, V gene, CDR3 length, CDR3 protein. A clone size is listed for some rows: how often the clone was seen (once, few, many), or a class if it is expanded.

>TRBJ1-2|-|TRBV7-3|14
ASSLVGTGIGYGYT
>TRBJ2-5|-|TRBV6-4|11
AIRGGRGETQY
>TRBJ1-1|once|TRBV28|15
ASSQAGQGGYGTEAF
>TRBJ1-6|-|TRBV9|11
ASSESDNSPLH
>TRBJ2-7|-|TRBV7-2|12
ASSLARGPYEQY
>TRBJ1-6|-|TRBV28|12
ASRTTGEFSPLH
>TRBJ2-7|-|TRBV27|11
ASSLSGGYEQY
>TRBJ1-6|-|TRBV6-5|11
ASSSSGGAPLH
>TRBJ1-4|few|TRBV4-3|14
ASSRGQGEGNEKLF
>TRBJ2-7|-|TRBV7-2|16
ASSSTSGGAVFVYEQY
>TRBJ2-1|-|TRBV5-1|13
ASSLTLAGGDEQF
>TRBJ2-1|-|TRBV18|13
ASSPRGQGWNEQF
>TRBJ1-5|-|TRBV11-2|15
ASSLDTGGQALYPQH
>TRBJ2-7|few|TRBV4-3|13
ASSPGLAGSREQY
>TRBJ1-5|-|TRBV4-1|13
ASSPGQGADQPQH
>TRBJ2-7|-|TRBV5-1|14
ASSLAARGQGVEQY
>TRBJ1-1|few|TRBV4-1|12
ASSQRESITEAF
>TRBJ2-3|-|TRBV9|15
ASSVEASGGGTDTQY
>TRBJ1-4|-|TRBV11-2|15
ASSPLYLGVTNEKLF
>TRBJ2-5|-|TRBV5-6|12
ASSLGGPRETQY
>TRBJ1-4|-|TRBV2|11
ASRDRGPEKLF